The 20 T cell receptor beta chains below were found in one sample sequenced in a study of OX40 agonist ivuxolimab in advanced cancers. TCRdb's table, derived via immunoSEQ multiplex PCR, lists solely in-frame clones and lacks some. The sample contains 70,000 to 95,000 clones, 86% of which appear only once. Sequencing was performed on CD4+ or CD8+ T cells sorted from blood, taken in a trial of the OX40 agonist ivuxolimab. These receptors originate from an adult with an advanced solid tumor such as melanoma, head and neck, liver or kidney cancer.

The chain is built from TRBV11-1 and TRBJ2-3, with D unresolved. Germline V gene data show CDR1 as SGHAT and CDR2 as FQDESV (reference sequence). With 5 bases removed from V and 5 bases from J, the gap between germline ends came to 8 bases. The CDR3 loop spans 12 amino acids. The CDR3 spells CASSLGKDTQYF. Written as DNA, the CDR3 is TGTGCCAGCAGCCTTGGAAAAGATACGCAGTATTTT.

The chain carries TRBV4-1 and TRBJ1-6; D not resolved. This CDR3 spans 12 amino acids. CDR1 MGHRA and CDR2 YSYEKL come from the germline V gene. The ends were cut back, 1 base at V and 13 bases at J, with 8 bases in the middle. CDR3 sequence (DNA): TGCGCCAGCAGCCAAGGCCTCTGGCCCCTCCACTTT. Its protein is CASSQGLWPLHF.

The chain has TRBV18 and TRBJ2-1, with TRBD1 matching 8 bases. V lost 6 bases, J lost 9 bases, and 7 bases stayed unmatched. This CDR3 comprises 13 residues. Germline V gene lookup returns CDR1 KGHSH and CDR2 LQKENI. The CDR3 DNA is TGTGCCAGCTCTCCGGACAGGGTGGGTGAGCAGTTCTTC. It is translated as CASSPDRVGEQFF. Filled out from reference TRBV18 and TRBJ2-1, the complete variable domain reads NAGVMQNPRHLVRRRGQEARLRCSPMKGHSHVYWYRQLPEEGLKFMVYLQKENIIDESGMPKERFSAEFPKEGPSILRIQQVVRGDSAAYFCASSPDRVGEQFFGPGTRLTVL.

In DNA, the CDR3 is TGCAGTGCTAGTGATCCATACGAGCAGTACTTC. Translated: CSASDPYEQYF. This sequence joins TRBV20-1 and TRBJ2-7; D not certain. The V end lost 3 bases, the J end lost 4 bases, and 7 bases lay between the germline ends. Germline V lookup: CDR1 DFQATT, CDR2 SNEGSKA (reference sequence). The CDR3 covers 11 residues.

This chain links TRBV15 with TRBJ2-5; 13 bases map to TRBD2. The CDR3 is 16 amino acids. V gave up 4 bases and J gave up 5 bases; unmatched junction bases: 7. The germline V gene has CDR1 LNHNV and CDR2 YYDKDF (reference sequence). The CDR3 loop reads CATSIRTSGRRETQYF. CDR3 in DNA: TGTGCCACCAGCATTCGGACTAGCGGGAGAAGGGAGACCCAGTACTTC.

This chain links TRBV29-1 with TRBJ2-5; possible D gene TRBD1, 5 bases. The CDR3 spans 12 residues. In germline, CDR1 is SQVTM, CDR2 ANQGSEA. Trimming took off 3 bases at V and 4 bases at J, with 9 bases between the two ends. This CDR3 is CSVEGRGETQYF. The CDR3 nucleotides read TGCAGCGTTGAGGGAAGGGGAGAGACCCAGTACTTC.

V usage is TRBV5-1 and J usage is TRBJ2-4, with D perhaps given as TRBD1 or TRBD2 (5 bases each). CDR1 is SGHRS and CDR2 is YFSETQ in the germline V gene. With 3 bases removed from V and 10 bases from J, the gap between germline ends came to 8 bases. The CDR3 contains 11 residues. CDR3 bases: TGCGCCAGCAGCTCTGGGACGATTCAGTACTTC. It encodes CASSSGTIQYF.

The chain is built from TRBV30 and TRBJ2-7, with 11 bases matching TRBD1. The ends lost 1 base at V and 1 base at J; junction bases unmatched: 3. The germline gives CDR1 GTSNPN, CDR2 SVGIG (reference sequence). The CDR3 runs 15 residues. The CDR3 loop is CAWSAGTGGSYEQYF. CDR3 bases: TGTGCCTGGAGTGCTGGGACAGGGGGTTCCTACGAGCAGTACTTC.

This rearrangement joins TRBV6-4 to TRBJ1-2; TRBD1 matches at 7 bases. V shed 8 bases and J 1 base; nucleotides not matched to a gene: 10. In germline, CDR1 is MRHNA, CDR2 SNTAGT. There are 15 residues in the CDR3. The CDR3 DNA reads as TGTGCCAGCCGAAGCCGGGACAGTCTTAACTATGGCTACACCTTC. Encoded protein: CASRSRDSLNYGYTF.

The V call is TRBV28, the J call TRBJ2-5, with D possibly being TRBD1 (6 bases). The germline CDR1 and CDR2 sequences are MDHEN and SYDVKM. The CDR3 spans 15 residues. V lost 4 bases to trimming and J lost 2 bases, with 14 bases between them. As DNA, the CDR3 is TGTGCCAGCAGTTCTCGTCAGGGGAAACAAGAGACCCAGTACTTC. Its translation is CASSSRQGKQETQYF.

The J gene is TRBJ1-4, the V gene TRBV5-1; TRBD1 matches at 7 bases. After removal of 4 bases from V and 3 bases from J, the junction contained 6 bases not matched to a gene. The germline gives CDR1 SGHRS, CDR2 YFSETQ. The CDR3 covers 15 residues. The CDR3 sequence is CASSRRTGSNEKLFF. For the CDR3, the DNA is TGCGCCAGCAGCCGAAGGACAGGCTCTAATGAAAAACTGTTTTTT.

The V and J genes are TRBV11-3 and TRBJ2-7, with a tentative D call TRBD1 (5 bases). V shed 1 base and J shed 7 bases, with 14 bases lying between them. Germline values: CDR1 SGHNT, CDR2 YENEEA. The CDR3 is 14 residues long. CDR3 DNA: TGTGCCAGCAGCTTAGGGGGCAGCTCAGGGGAGCAGTACTTC. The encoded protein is CASSLGGSSGEQYF.

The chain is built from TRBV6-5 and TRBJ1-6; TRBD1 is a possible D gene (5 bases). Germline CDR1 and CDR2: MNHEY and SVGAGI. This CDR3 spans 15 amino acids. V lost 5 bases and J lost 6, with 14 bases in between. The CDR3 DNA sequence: TGTGCCAGCAGTGTACAGGACGGGACTAATTCACCCCTCCACTTT. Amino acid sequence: CASSVQDGTNSPLHF.

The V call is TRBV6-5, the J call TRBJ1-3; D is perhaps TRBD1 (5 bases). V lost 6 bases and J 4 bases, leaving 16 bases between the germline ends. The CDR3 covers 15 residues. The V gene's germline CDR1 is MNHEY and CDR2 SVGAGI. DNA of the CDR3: TGTGCCAGCAGCCGGGACGGCGCTTCGGGAAACACCATATATTTT. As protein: CASSRDGASGNTIYF.

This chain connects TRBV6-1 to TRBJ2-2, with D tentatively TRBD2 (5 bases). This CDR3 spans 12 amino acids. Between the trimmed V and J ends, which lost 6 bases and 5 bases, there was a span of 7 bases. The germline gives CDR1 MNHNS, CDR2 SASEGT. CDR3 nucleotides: TGTGCCAGCAGAACGGGGACCGGGGAGCTGTTTTTT. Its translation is CASRTGTGELFF.

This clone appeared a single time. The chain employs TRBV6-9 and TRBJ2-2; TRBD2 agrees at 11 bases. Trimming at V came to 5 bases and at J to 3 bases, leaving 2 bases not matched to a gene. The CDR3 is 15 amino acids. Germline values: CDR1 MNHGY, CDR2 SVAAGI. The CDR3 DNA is TGTGCCAGCAGTCTAGCGGGAGGTTACACCGGGGAGCTGTTTTTT. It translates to CASSLAGGYTGELFF.

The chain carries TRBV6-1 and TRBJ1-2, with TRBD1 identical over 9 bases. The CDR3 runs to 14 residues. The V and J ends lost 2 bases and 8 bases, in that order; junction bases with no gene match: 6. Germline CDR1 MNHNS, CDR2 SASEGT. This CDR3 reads CASSESNRGQGYTF. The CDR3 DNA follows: TGTGCCAGCAGTGAAAGTAACAGGGGGCAGGGCTACACCTTC.

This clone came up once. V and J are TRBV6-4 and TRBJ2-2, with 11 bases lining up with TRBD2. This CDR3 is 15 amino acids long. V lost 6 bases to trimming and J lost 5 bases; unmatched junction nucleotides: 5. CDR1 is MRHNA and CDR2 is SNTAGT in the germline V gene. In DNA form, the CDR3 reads TGTGCCAGCAGAGCACTAGCGGGGGCAACCGGGGAGCTGTTTTTT. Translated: CASRALAGATGELFF.

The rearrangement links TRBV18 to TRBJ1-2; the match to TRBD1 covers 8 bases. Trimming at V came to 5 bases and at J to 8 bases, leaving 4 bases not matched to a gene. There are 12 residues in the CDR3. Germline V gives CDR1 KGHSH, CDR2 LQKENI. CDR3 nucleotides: TGTGCCAGCTCAACGACAGGGGACGGCTACACCTTC. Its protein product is CASSTTGDGYTF.

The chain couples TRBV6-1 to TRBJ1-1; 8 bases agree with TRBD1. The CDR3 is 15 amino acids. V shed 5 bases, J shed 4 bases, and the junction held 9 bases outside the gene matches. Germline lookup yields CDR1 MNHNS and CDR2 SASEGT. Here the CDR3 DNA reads TGTGCCAGCAGTTGGGACAGGTCTAATCCCACTGAAGCTTTCTTT. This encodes CASSWDRSNPTEAFF.